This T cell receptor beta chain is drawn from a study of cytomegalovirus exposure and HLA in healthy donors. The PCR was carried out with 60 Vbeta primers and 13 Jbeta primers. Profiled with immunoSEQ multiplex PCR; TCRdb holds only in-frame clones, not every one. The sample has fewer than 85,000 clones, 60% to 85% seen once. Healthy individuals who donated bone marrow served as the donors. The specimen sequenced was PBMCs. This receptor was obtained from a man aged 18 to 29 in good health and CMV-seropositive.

CDR3 DNA: TGTGCCAGCAGCCCTCCGACTAGCGGGAATTACGAGCAGTACTTC. It codes for CASSPPTSGNYEQYF. V and J are TRBV7-8 and TRBJ2-7, with 11 bases fitting TRBD2. The V and J ends lost 5 bases and 4 bases, in that order; junction bases with no gene match: 7. The germline CDR1 and CDR2 sequences are SGHVS and FQNEAQ. The CDR3 is 15 residues long.